A single sample gave rise to the 9 T cell receptor beta chains below, sequenced in a study of T cell changes during pregnancy in multiple sclerosis. Measured with immunoSEQ multiplex PCR; TCRdb has only the in-frame clones, and not every one. There are fewer than 100,000 clones in the sample; roughly 91% occur only once, and 2% to 3% lies in the top ten. Specimen: peripheral blood, collected after pregnancy. These receptors came from a female donor in good health, enrolled as a control in a pregnancy study.

The J gene is TRBJ2-6, the V gene TRBV5-1; 8 positions match TRBD1. V gave up 0 bases and J gave up 4 bases; unmatched junction bases: 3. Germline CDR1 SGHRS, CDR2 YFSETQ. The CDR3 has 16 residues. CDR3 DNA sequence: TGCGCCAGCAGCTTGGCAGGGGGCGCCGGGGCCAACGTCCTGACTTTC. Encoded protein: CASSLAGGAGANVLTF.

This sequence joins TRBV5-1 and TRBJ2-5, with 14 bases matching TRBD2. V lost 4 bases and J lost 5; bases outside the gene matches: 13. CDR3 length equals 18 residues. Germline V gene lookup returns CDR1 SGHRS and CDR2 YFSETQ. In DNA form, the CDR3 reads TGCGCCAGCAGCCAGGAGCTATTTCGACTAGCGGGAGGGGAGACCCAGTACTTC. Its translation: CASSQELFRLAGGETQYF.

The V call is TRBV6-6, the J call TRBJ2-3; 7 nucleotides align to TRBD2. J lost 4 bases, V lost 6 bases, and 7 bases had no gene match. The CDR3 consists of 14 residues. The germline V gene has CDR1 MNHNY and CDR2 SVGAGI (reference sequence). The CDR3 DNA reads TGTGCCAGCAGACGAGCGGGACTATCAGATACGCAGTATTTT. Translating it yields CASRRAGLSDTQYF.

Here the CDR3 reads CASSDLAGGVNEQFF. DNA of the CDR3: TGTGCCAGCAGCGACTTAGCGGGGGGGGTCAATGAGCAGTTCTTC. The gene calls are TRBV13 and TRBJ2-1; the match to TRBD2 covers 11 bases. V lost 5 bases and J lost 6; bases outside the gene matches: 6. Germline CDR1 reads PRHDT; CDR2 reads FYEKMQ (reference sequence). The CDR3 runs to 15 residues.

A single count supports this clone. V usage is TRBV19 and J usage is TRBJ1-2; tentative D call: TRBD1 (5 bases). CDR1 is LNHDA and CDR2 is SQIVND in the germline V gene (reference sequence). This CDR3 is built from 14 residues. Trimming left V 1 base short and J 6 bases short, with 12 bases between. CDR3 residues: CASSIVGRVHGYTF. The DNA of the CDR3 is TGTGCCAGTAGTATAGTTGGCAGGGTGCATGGCTACACCTTC.

CDR3 DNA: TGTGCCAGCAGCCGTGACAGAGCCTACGAGCAGTACTTC. Translated, it gives CASSRDRAYEQYF. The chain couples TRBV4-2 to TRBJ2-7, with D tentatively TRBD1 (5 bases). Germline CDR1 LGHNA, CDR2 YNFKEQ. This CDR3 region has 13 residues. V was pared by 4 bases and J by 2 bases, with 9 bases between.

CDR3 sequence: CASSPSRGSERGETQYF. The CDR3 nucleotides are TGTGCCAGCTCACCTTCTCGGGGGAGCGAGAGGGGAGAGACCCAGTACTTC. The V call is TRBV18, the J call TRBJ2-5; D is possibly TRBD2 (6 bases). V lost 3 bases and J lost 4, with 21 bases in between. The length of the CDR3 is 17 residues. Germline assignment: CDR1 KGHSH and CDR2 LQKENI.

The rearrangement links TRBV2 to TRBJ1-4; 9 bases match TRBD1. Trimming removed 4 bases from V and 6 bases from J; junction bases left unmatched: 6. The germline V gene encodes CDR1 SNHLY and CDR2 FYNNEI. The CDR3 has 15 amino acids. DNA of the CDR3: TGTGCCAGCAGTGGACAGGGGGGGGTGTATGAAAAACTGTTTTTT. Translation gives CASSGQGGVYEKLFF.

This chain links TRBV5-4 with TRBJ1-1; perhaps TRBD1 as D (5 bases). The CDR3 is made up of 15 amino acids. Per germline, CDR1 SGHNT and CDR2 YYREEE (reference sequence). Trimming left V 4 bases short and J 2 bases short, with 15 bases between. The CDR3 coding sequence is TGTGCCAGCAGCCATAAAAGTCGGACAAACACTGAAGCTTTCTTT. Encoded protein: CASSHKSRTNTEAFF.